The 11 T cell receptor beta chains below were found in one sample sequenced in a study of T cell repertoires in cytomegalovirus infection. TCRdb itself ran the reads through MiXCR, one entry per CDR3 protein. The table has about 210,000 distinct CDR3 sequences, about 7% seen once. Sequenced: PBMCs. These receptors were obtained from a human donor in good health (CMV status not recorded). Some clones in this sample may be carry-over from other donors' samples.

At least ten counts were recorded for this clonotype. The chain is built from TRBV7-2 and TRBJ1-3, with D unclear. Per germline, CDR1 SGHTA and CDR2 FQGNSA. The V gene lost 2 bases and the J gene lost 4 bases, with 9 bases spanning the gap. This CDR3 region has 14 residues. The CDR3 reads CASSLKGIGNTIYF. In DNA form, the CDR3 reads TGTGCCAGCAGCTTAAAAGGGATCGGAAACACCATATATTTT.

This clonotype was counted many times. This chain uses TRBV5-6 with TRBJ2-6; 9 bases agree with TRBD1. CDR1 is SGHDT and CDR2 is YYEEEE in the germline V gene. V shed 7 bases, J shed 0 bases, and the junction held 8 bases outside the gene matches. CDR3 length equals 17 residues. CDR3 amino acids: CASGIGQGSSGANVLTF. In DNA, the CDR3 is TGTGCCAGCGGGATCGGACAGGGGAGCTCTGGGGCCAACGTCCTGACTTTC. The whole variable domain, remainder taken from reference TRBV5-6 and TRBJ2-6, is DAGVTQSPTHLIKTRGQQVTLRCSPKSGHDTVSWYQQALGQGPQFIFQYYEEEERQRGNFPDRFSGHQFPNYSSELNVNALLLGDSALYLCASGIGQGSSGANVLTFGAGSRLTVL.

At least ten counts were recorded for this clonotype. The chain combines TRBV6-6 with TRBJ2-7; D remains ambiguous. V was trimmed by 6 bases and J by 7 bases, leaving 16 bases between them. The germline V gene encodes CDR1 MNHNY and CDR2 SVGAGI (reference sequence). This CDR3 comprises 13 residues. This chain's CDR3 is CASRPQTRTEQYF. The CDR3 nucleotides are TGTGCCAGCAGACCGCAGACACGGACGGAGCAGTACTTC.

This clonotype was recorded many times. The J gene is TRBJ2-1, the V gene TRBV7-3; D remains unclear. V lost 5 bases and J 8 bases, leaving 10 bases between the germline ends. Germline V gene data show CDR1 as SGHTA and CDR2 as FQGTGA. This CDR3 contains 12 residues. The CDR3 region is CASSRSSYEQFF. The DNA for the CDR3 is TGTGCCAGCAGCCGTAGTAGCTATGAGCAGTTCTTC.

There are many counts of this clonotype. J is TRBJ2-2 and V is TRBV7-3; D call uncertain. Germline V gene sequence: CDR1 SGHTA, CDR2 FQGTGA. V was clipped by 8 bases and J by 2 bases, with 12 bases between them. The CDR3 length is 14 residues. This chain's CDR3 is CASSTGPNTGELFF. The CDR3 region has the DNA TGTGCCAGCTCCACCGGGCCAAACACCGGGGAGCTGTTTTTT.

This clonotype was counted at least ten times. The chain combines TRBV7-2 with TRBJ2-7; D may be TRBD2 (6 bases). V shed 1 base and J shed 0 bases, with 13 bases lying between them. CDR3 size: 16 residues. Per the germline V gene, CDR1 is SGHTA and CDR2 is FQGNSA. In DNA form, the CDR3 reads TGTGCCAGCAGCTTAGGATTTGGGGGGTTCTCCTACGAGCAGTACTTC. This sequence encodes CASSLGFGGFSYEQYF.

Many counts were recorded for this clonotype. The chain is built from TRBV29-1 and TRBJ2-7; D possibly matches TRBD1 or TRBD2 (7 bases each). With 7 bases removed from V and 2 bases from J, the gap between germline ends came to 12 bases. Germline-derived CDR1 and CDR2 are SQVTM and ANQGSEA. CDR3 length equals 12 residues. The CDR3 reads CSAGGQTYEQYF. DNA of the CDR3: TGCAGCGCGGGGGGACAGACCTACGAGCAGTACTTC.

In this sample, this clonotype turned up many times. V and J are TRBV4-1 and TRBJ2-6; the match to TRBD2 covers 7 bases. The CDR3 is made up of 21 amino acids. CDR1 is MGHRA and CDR2 is YSYEKL in the germline V gene. V was clipped by 0 bases and J by 0 bases; unmatched bases: 14. The CDR3 DNA reads TGCGCCAGCAGCCAAGACCATCGGCCTAGCGGATTACTCTCTGGGGCCAACGTCCTGACTTTC. Amino acid sequence: CASSQDHRPSGLLSGANVLTF.

This clonotype was detected many times. The chain carries TRBV20-1 and TRBJ2-1; D tentatively reads TRBD1 or TRBD2 (5 bases each). Trimming removed 7 bases from V and 0 bases from J, with 13 bases in between. Germline V gene sequence: CDR1 DFQATT, CDR2 SNEGSKA (reference sequence). The CDR3 loop spans 14 amino acids. Here the CDR3 reads CSVSTGLSYNEQFF. The CDR3 DNA is TGCAGTGTATCTACGGGGCTCTCCTACAATGAGCAGTTCTTC.

The chain couples TRBV12-3 or TRBV12-4 to TRBJ1-5; TRBD1 is a possible D gene (5 bases). The V and J ends lost 3 bases and 5 bases respectively, with 11 bases between them. The CDR3 is 14 residues long. The CDR3 loop is CASSFGGGDQPQHF. CDR3 nucleotides: TGTGCCAGCAGTTTTGGGGGGGGGGATCAGCCCCAGCATTTT.

This clonotype has a count of ten or more. V usage is TRBV30 and J usage is TRBJ1-5; 7 bases line up with TRBD1. The CDR3 is 14 amino acids. Unmatched junction bases numbered 4, after V lost 1 base and J lost 4 bases. From germline, CDR1 is GTSNPN and CDR2 SVGIG (reference sequence). The CDR3 nucleotides are TGTGCCTGGAGTGGCGGGACAGTAAATCAGCCCCAGCATTTT. Translating gives CAWSGGTVNQPQHF.